A single count supports the clone carrying this TCR beta chain. This CDR3 region has 15 residues. V was cut by 3 bases and J by 4 bases, with 13 bases left in between. CDR1 is SGHTA and CDR2 is FQGTGA in the germline V gene. This record comes from a study of T cell changes during pregnancy in multiple sclerosis. Measured with immunoSEQ multiplex PCR; TCRdb has only the in-frame clones, and not every one. The sample records fewer than 40,000 clones, around 92% being singletons. Sequenced here: CD4+ T cells from peripheral blood mononuclear cells, sampled in the third trimester of pregnancy. This clonotype was obtained from a female donor with multiple sclerosis, enrolled in a pregnancy study. The chain has TRBV7-3 and TRBJ2-1; D is perhaps TRBD1 (7 bases). CDR3: CASSFDQGGYNEQFF. DNA of the CDR3: TGTGCCAGCAGCTTCGACCAGGGGGGTTACAATGAGCAGTTCTTC.